This TCR beta chain was obtained from a study of T-cell reconstitution after alpha-beta-depleted transplantation in children. The library targeted TCRbeta and was prepared with unique molecular identifiers. TCRdb re-called the PCR reads with MiXCR, one entry per CDR3 protein. The sample has almost 600,000 distinct CDR3 sequences, roughly a quarter seen once. The study's findings and limits: Several hundred rapidly expanded clones from non-depleted graft cells reportedly supplied alpha-beta T cells about two months post-transplant.

This clonotype turned up a few times. The antigen remains undetermined. V was trimmed by 0 bases and J by 1 base, leaving 11 bases between them. Germline CDR1 is SGHKS and CDR2 is YYEKEE (reference sequence). The CDR3 loop spans 17 amino acids. Sequenced here: PBMCs, sampled before TCRalphabeta/CD19-depleted stem cell transplant. The rearrangement links TRBV5-5 to TRBJ2-6; D gene ambiguous. This sequence was found in a boy under three years old with Wiskott-Aldrich syndrome, due to receive a stem cell transplant. CDR3 sequence: CASSLGQSSSGANVLTF. CDR3 sequence (DNA): TGTGCCAGCAGCTTGGGACAAAGTTCGTCTGGGGCCAACGTCCTGACTTTC.